The T cell receptor (beta chain) under discussion was sequenced for a study of blood T cell repertoires in COVID-19 (dated by TCRdb to 2019 to 2021). Looking at the study overall: Samples covering the acute and convalescent phases of COVID-19 were provided by collaborators in the United States, Italy and Spain. A de-identified subject ID, COVID-19 status, age in years and sex were almost always included in the sample metadata. HLA class I and class II types, where available, came from metadata supplied by the sample provider rather than from assay-based typing. The repertoires were made available in a free public database intended to serve as a resource for research on the immune response to SARS-CoV-2. The dataset comprised deeply sampled blood TCRbeta repertoires from subjects exposed to, actively infected with, or recovered from COVID-19. The samples were drawn from the first 160 participants of the ongoing ImmuneRACE study and from 1,254 subjects provided by 6 global collaborators. The prospective study material was composed of cDNA or gDNA derived from T cells, B-cell-depleted T cells, or PBMCs. Results the study describes overall, beyond this receptor: How much clinical and demographic metadata was included differed by source and by participant, and the metadata was provided uncurated.

This clone was detected once. There is no known antigen for this receptor. No qualities accompany the bases; no much larger clone lies one base away. Whole blood was collected in K2EDTA tubes by collaborating institutions according to the institutions' own protocols. For TCRbeta analysis, collaborator samples were shipped as frozen whole blood, as isolated PBMCs, or as DNA extracted from either sample type. TCRbeta CDR3 regions were amplified from genomic DNA by means of the immunoSEQ Assay, a bias-controlled multiplex PCR. The paper's data handling went like this. Within the assay, amplification of reference gene primers was used to estimate how many nucleated cells each sample contained. To quantify the absolute abundance of each unique TCRbeta CDR3 rearrangement, sequence reads were collapsed and filtered. For each sample, productive Simpson clonality was calculated by taking the square root of Simpson's diversity index across productive rearrangements. The source is immuneACCESS, and TCRdb retained only in-frame sequences with V and J called. Part of the clones is not carried over; for the studies checked, unresolved V genes explain less than half of this, and the remainder is unexplained. V, J and clone size derive from that table, while D and trimming were established from the DNA sequence. Counted in this sample were 300,000 to 450,000 clones; around 90% of them appeared once. The ten largest clones take up 2.5% to 3.5% of the sample.

V gives up 1 base and J gives up 7 bases, and the segment between their germline ends measures 10 bases. The CDR3 contains 12 residues, cysteine and phenylalanine counted. Only the CDR3 portion is preserved as DNA: 36 bases, with reading frame beginning at the first base. The CDR1 and CDR2 encoded by the germline V gene (reference sequence) are GTSNPN and SVGIG. The sample consisted of peripheral blood. The chain is encoded by TRBV30 joined to TRBJ1-1; there is no confident call for the D gene. The TCR sequence derives from a human donor in a cohort sampled during active COVID-19. The DNA is as follows: TGTGCCTGGAGTGAAGGGCGGGATGAAGCTTTCTTT. It specifies CAWSEGRDEAFF. The reference TRBV30 and TRBJ1-1 proteins fill in what lies around the CDR3, so the full variable domain reads SQTIHQWPATLVQPVGSPLSLECTVEGTSNPNLYWYRQAAGRGLQLLFYSVGIGQISSEVPQNLSASRPQDRQFILSSKKLLLSDSGFYLCAWSEGRDEAFFGQGTRLTVV.